The 20 T cell receptor beta chains below were found in one sample sequenced in a study of cytotoxic CD8 clonotypes in ibrutinib-treated CLL. TCRdb's copy holds only in-frame clones and misses some; the assay was immunoSEQ multiplex PCR. The sample contains fewer than 150,000 clones, 80% to 85% of which appear only once. Sequencing was performed on PBMCs, taken after 24 months of ibrutinib treatment. These receptors all stem from a human donor with chronic lymphocytic leukemia.

The chain uses TRBV19 and TRBJ1-1; D ambiguous. CDR3 size: 15 residues. Germline-derived CDR1 and CDR2 are LNHDA and SQIVND (reference sequence). V dropped 7 bases and J dropped 4 bases, with 19 bases sitting between them. Here the CDR3 DNA reads TGTGCCAGTACCACCATAGGAACGGGGAGCACTGAAGCTTTCTTT. Translated, it gives CASTTIGTGSTEAFF.

CDR3 coding DNA: TGTGCCAGCAGTTATAACGGACAGGTCCTCGGCACCTTC. Translating it yields CASSYNGQVLGTF. The chain couples TRBV6-5 to TRBJ1-2; 7 bases align to TRBD1. From germline, CDR1 is MNHEY and CDR2 SVGAGI. Trimming removed 3 bases from V and 13 bases from J; junction bases left unmatched: 11. This CDR3 is built from 13 residues.

V is TRBV4-3 and J is TRBJ1-2, with D unclear. CDR3 length equals 15 residues. V was clipped by 0 bases and J by 7 bases, with 15 bases between them. Germline V CDR1 and CDR2: LGHNA, YSLEER. The CDR3 bases are TGCGCCAGCAGCCAAGAGCACCAACCCCCCTTTGGCTACACCTTC. Translated, it gives CASSQEHQPPFGYTF.

The V gene is TRBV29-1, the J gene TRBJ2-5; D gene unclear. The CDR3 spans 15 residues. Per germline, CDR1 SQVTM and CDR2 ANQGSEA. Trimming left V 8 bases short and J 2 bases short, with 21 bases between. The CDR3 nucleotides are TGCAGCTCTCTATCTCCGGACGGATTGCAAGAGACCCAGTACTTC. It yields the protein CSSLSPDGLQETQYF.

The chain employs TRBV30 and TRBJ2-5; D is unclear. V was trimmed by 2 bases and J by 5 bases, leaving 6 bases between them. This CDR3 region has 11 residues. The germline V gene has CDR1 GTSNPN and CDR2 SVGIG (reference sequence). This CDR3 is CAWSPGETQYF. In nucleotides, the CDR3 is TGTGCCTGGAGTCCCGGGGAGACCCAGTACTTC.

The rearrangement joins TRBV19 to TRBJ1-6; a weak D match, TRBD1 (5 bases). V lost 6 bases to trimming and J lost 5 bases, with 11 bases between them. There are 14 residues in the CDR3. From germline, CDR1 is LNHDA and CDR2 SQIVND (reference sequence). CDR3 sequence: CASSRQPDNSPLHF. CDR3 sequence (DNA): TGTGCCAGTAGCAGACAGCCCGATAATTCACCCCTCCACTTT.

The rearrangement links TRBV19 to TRBJ2-1; maybe TRBD1 (6 bases). V lost 7 bases and J 4 bases, leaving 11 bases between the germline ends. This CDR3 spans 13 amino acids. Germline CDR1 LNHDA, CDR2 SQIVND (reference sequence). This CDR3 is CASKGEPYNEQFF. The CDR3 DNA reads as TGTGCCAGTAAGGGGGAACCTTACAATGAGCAGTTCTTC.

This chain connects TRBV28 to TRBJ1-2; TRBD1 agrees at 8 bases. V was clipped by 7 bases and J by 2 bases; unmatched bases: 18. This CDR3 is built from 18 residues. Germline values: CDR1 MDHEN, CDR2 SYDVKM. The CDR3 region has the DNA TGTGCCAGCACCGGGGGTAGAGGGGACAGGACAAAAAACTATGGCTACACCTTC. Amino acids: CASTGGRGDRTKNYGYTF.

This clone was counted between two and nine times. This chain connects TRBV19 to TRBJ1-1, with D perhaps TRBD1 (5 bases). Germline V gene data show CDR1 as LNHDA and CDR2 as SQIVND (reference sequence). V gave up 1 base and J gave up 1 base, with 10 bases separating them. The CDR3 is 15 amino acids. CDR3 sequence reads: CASSIVTGPNTEAFF. CDR3 nucleotides: TGTGCCAGTAGTATAGTAACAGGACCGAACACTGAAGCTTTCTTT. Using reference TRBV19 and TRBJ1-1 for the parts outside the CDR3, the full variable domain is DGGITQSPKYLFRKEGQNVTLSCEQNLNHDAMYWYRQDPGQGLRLIYYSQIVNDFQKGDIAEGYSVSREKKESFPLTVTSAQKNPTAFYLCASSIVTGPNTEAFFGQGTRLTVV.

V and J are TRBV10-3 and TRBJ1-5; D call uncertain. Trimming took 3 bases from V and 9 from J, leaving 9 bases between them. The CDR3 is 12 amino acids. Germline loops: CDR1 ENHRY, CDR2 SYGVKD. The CDR3: CAISDPDAPQHF. The CDR3 nucleotides read TGTGCCATCAGTGACCCTGACGCGCCCCAGCATTTT.

This chain links TRBV10-3 with TRBJ2-6; maybe TRBD2 (5 bases). V was clipped by 7 bases and J by 0 bases, with 13 bases between them. This CDR3 contains 16 residues. Germline V lookup: CDR1 ENHRY, CDR2 SYGVKD. DNA for the CDR3: TGTGCCATCACTCCCCGGGGTTTCTCTGGGGCCAACGTCCTGACTTTC. This encodes CAITPRGFSGANVLTF.

This clone was detected only once. V gene TRBV5-8 combines with J gene TRBJ1-5; D might be TRBD1 (6 bases). The CDR3 consists of 14 residues. The germline gives CDR1 SGHTS, CDR2 YDEGEE. V was shortened by 5 bases and J by 10 bases, with 19 bases between the two germline ends. CDR3 in DNA: TGTGCCAGCAGGAAAACCGGACAGCTCACCCCCCAGCATTTT. It is translated as CASRKTGQLTPQHF.

The CDR3 DNA reads TGTGCCAGCAGCTTAGATGACAGGCCTTCCTACGAGCAGTACTTC. Protein sequence: CASSLDDRPSYEQYF. The genes are TRBV11-2 and TRBJ2-7; possibly TRBD1 for D (6 bases). Trimming took off 0 bases at V and 1 base at J, with 10 bases between the two ends. The CDR3 length is 15 residues. CDR1 is SGHAT, CDR2 FQNNGV, per germline.

There are a few counts of this clone. V usage is TRBV10-2 and J usage is TRBJ1-1; TRBD1 matches 8 bases. Trimming at V came to 8 bases and at J to 7 bases, leaving 6 bases not matched to a gene. The V gene's germline CDR1 is WSHSY and CDR2 SAAADI. The CDR3 runs to 12 residues. CDR3 amino acids: CASGTGALEAFF. The CDR3 nucleotides read TGCGCCAGCGGGACAGGCGCACTTGAAGCTTTCTTT.

The gene calls are TRBV13 and TRBJ2-5; no definite D call. The V end was cut by 1 base, the J end by 1 base, with 4 bases between. This CDR3 comprises 13 residues. Germline V gene lookup returns CDR1 PRHDT and CDR2 FYEKMQ (reference sequence). The CDR3 sequence: CASSLDFQETQYF. CDR3 coding DNA: TGTGCCAGCAGCTTAGACTTCCAAGAGACCCAGTACTTC.

The chain carries TRBV27 and TRBJ2-5, with D possibly being TRBD2 (5 bases). The length of the CDR3 is 14 residues. V was clipped by 4 bases and J by 5 bases, with 14 bases between them. Germline V gene lookup returns CDR1 MNHEY and CDR2 SMNVEV (reference sequence). The CDR3 protein is CASSSHFREETQYF. The CDR3 nucleotides are TGTGCCAGCAGTTCCCATTTTAGGGAGGAGACCCAGTACTTC.

The gene calls are TRBV7-8 and TRBJ1-2; D ambiguous. CDR3 length equals 14 residues. CDR1 and CDR2 from the germline V gene are SGHVS and FQNEAQ. V dropped 0 bases and J dropped 4 bases, with 9 bases sitting between them. The CDR3 DNA follows: TGTGCCAGCAGCTTAGCCGCTACGGGCTATGGCTACACCTTC. This gives the protein CASSLAATGYGYTF. Full variable domain (outside the CDR3, taken from reference TRBV7-8 and TRBJ1-2): GAGVSQSPRYKVAKRGQDVALRCDPISGHVSLFWYQQALGQGPEFLTYFQNEAQLDKSGLPSDRFFAERPEGSVSTLKIQRTQQEDSAVYLCASSLAATGYGYTFGSGTRLTVV.

The rearrangement uses TRBV9 and TRBJ1-2; D is perhaps TRBD1 (5 bases). Trimming took 4 bases from V and 4 from J, leaving 20 bases between them. CDR1 and CDR2 (germline): SGDLS, YYNGEE. CDR3 size: 16 residues. The CDR3 region has the DNA TGTGCCAGCAGCCCCATAGGGGACCTGGCAGGCTATGGCTACACCTTC. This translates into CASSPIGDLAGYGYTF.

Here the CDR3 DNA reads TGTGCCAGCAGTACTACCCGGAAGGGGGCACACTATGGCTACACCTTC. It specifies CASSTTRKGAHYGYTF. The V gene is TRBV6-6, the J gene TRBJ1-2, with TRBD1 matching over 7 bases. V lost 5 bases, J lost 3 bases, and 12 bases stayed unmatched. This CDR3 comprises 16 residues. The germline CDR1 and CDR2 sequences are MNHNY and SVGAGI (reference sequence).

CDR3 region: CASRNRGNYGYTF. The DNA of the CDR3 is TGTGCCAGCAGGAACAGGGGAAACTATGGCTACACCTTC. The V and J genes are TRBV6-6 and TRBJ1-2; the match to TRBD1 covers 7 bases. The CDR3 totals 13 residues. Losses at the gene ends were 6 bases for V and 2 bases for J; bases not matched to a gene: 3. Germline V gene sequence: CDR1 MNHNY, CDR2 SVGAGI (reference sequence).